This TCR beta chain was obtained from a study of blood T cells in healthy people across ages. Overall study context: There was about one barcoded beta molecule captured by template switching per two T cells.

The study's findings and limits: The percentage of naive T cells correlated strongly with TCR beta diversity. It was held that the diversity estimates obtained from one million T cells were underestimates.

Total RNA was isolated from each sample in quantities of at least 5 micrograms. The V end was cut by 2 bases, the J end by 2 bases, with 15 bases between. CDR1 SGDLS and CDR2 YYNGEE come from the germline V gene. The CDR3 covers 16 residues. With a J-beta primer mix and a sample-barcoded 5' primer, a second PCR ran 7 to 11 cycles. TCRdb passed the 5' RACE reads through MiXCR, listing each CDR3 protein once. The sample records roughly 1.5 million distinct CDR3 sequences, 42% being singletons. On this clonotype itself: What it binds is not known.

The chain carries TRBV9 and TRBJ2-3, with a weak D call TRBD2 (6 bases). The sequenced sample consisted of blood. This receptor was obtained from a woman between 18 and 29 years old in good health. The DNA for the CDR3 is TGTGCCAGCAGCGTTCATCTTAGCGGTAACACAGATACGCAGTATTTT. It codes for CASSVHLSGNTDTQYF. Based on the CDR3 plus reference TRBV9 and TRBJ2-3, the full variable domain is DSGVTQTPKHLITATGQRVTLRCSPRSGDLSVYWYQQSLDQGLQFLIQYYNGEERAKGNILERFSAQQFPDLHSELNLSSLELGDSALYFCASSVHLSGNTDTQYFGPGTRLTVL.